Shown below are 24 T cell receptor beta chains from a single sample sequenced in a study of blood T cell repertoires in COVID-19. Clones were read by immunoSEQ multiplex PCR, and TCRdb kept only the in-frame ones, dropping some. Of 250,000 or so clones detected, roughly 87% appear once; the ten largest clones hold around 4.6%. The sequenced sample was peripheral blood. Receptor source: a woman aged 40 to 55 who had recovered from COVID-19.

This chain connects TRBV7-2 to TRBJ2-2; 7 nucleotides agree with TRBD2. This CDR3 has 16 amino acids. From germline, CDR1 is SGHTA and CDR2 FQGNSA. V lost 1 base to trimming and J lost 7 bases; unmatched junction nucleotides: 9. For the CDR3, the DNA is TGTGCCAGCAGCTTAGTCCTCGGGGGAGGGAGCGGGGAGCTGTTTTTT. Encoded protein: CASSLVLGGGSGELFF.

The V gene is TRBV3-1 (or the pseudogene TRBV3-2), the J gene TRBJ2-5, with 10 bases that match TRBD1. CDR3 length: 15 amino acids. CDR1 is LGHDT and CDR2 is YNNKEL in the germline V gene (reference sequence). The V segment lost 2 bases and the J segment 5 bases; nucleotides outside the gene matches: 5. As DNA, the CDR3 is TGTGCCAGCAGCCAACAGACAGGGGGCGCTGAGACCCAGTACTTC. As protein: CASSQQTGGAETQYF.

This chain connects TRBV30 to TRBJ1-2; D is perhaps TRBD1 (6 bases). This CDR3 comprises 12 residues. The V gene's germline CDR1 is GTSNPN and CDR2 SVGIG (reference sequence). Trimming shortened V by 7 bases and J by 0 bases, and 9 bases separated the two germline ends. The CDR3 loop reads CASRGSNYGYTF. The CDR3, as DNA: TGTGCCTCTAGGGGGTCTAACTATGGCTACACCTTC.

The chain joins TRBV9 to TRBJ2-3; D may be TRBD1 (5 bases). Trimming removed 0 bases at V and 1 base at J, with 12 bases between. Germline V lookup: CDR1 SGDLS, CDR2 YYNGEE. The CDR3 is made up of 16 amino acids. The CDR3 loop is CASSVVEGAGTDTQYF. The CDR3 bases are TGTGCCAGCAGCGTAGTTGAAGGGGCAGGCACAGATACGCAGTATTTT.

The chain recombines TRBV10-3 with TRBJ2-5; D gene uncertain. In germline, CDR1 is ENHRY, CDR2 SYGVKD. The CDR3 runs 13 residues. V lost 0 bases, J lost 5 bases, and 7 bases lay in between. In DNA, the CDR3 is TGTGCCATCAGTGAGTCGCGTTTCGAGACCCAGTACTTC. Its protein product is CAISESRFETQYF.

J is TRBJ1-1 and V is TRBV28, with TRBD1 identical over 12 bases. J gave up 6 bases and V 7 bases, and 9 bases lay outside the gene matches. This CDR3 is built from 15 residues. Per germline, CDR1 MDHEN and CDR2 SYDVKM. The CDR3: CASNRRGQGASEAFF. The CDR3 DNA reads as TGTGCCAGCAACCGCCGGGGACAGGGGGCATCTGAAGCTTTCTTT.

V usage is TRBV18 and J usage is TRBJ2-1; 7 bases map to TRBD2. V lost 2 bases to trimming and J lost 7 bases; unmatched junction nucleotides: 11. The CDR3 length is 16 residues. Germline CDR1 reads KGHSH; CDR2 reads LQKENI. This CDR3 reads CASSPEMAGDWNEQFF. The CDR3 region has the DNA TGTGCCAGCTCACCAGAGATGGCGGGAGATTGGAATGAGCAGTTCTTC.

The V call is TRBV25-1, the J call TRBJ1-6, with unresolved D. CDR3 size: 15 residues. The ends were cut back, 2 bases at V and 6 bases at J, with 11 bases in the middle. In germline, CDR1 is MGHDK, CDR2 SYGVNS. In DNA form, the CDR3 reads TGTGCCAGCAGTGAAGCCGCAGGAACTAATTCACCCCTCCACTTT. Protein: CASSEAAGTNSPLHF.

The chain is built from TRBV5-4 and TRBJ2-5, with D possibly TRBD2 on 6 matching bases. CDR3 size: 12 residues. The V end was cut by 4 bases, the J end by 5 bases, with 9 bases between. Germline V gives CDR1 SGHNT, CDR2 YYREEE (reference sequence). The CDR3: CASSGGGETQYF. In nucleotides, the CDR3 is TGTGCCAGCAGCGGTGGAGGGGAGACCCAGTACTTC.

The V gene is TRBV27, the J gene TRBJ2-3, with D maybe TRBD2 (7 bases). V was clipped by 4 bases and J by 6 bases, with 11 bases between them. CDR1 MNHEY and CDR2 SMNVEV come from the germline V gene (reference sequence). This CDR3 region has 13 residues. This chain's CDR3 is CASSWGGHDTQYF. The CDR3 region has the DNA TGTGCCAGCAGTTGGGGGGGACACGATACGCAGTATTTT.

This clone was seen once. The chain combines TRBV5-4 with TRBJ2-5, with 9 bases fitting TRBD2. Trimming took 5 bases from V and 3 from J; bases not matched to a gene: 2. The CDR3 extends over 13 amino acids. The V gene's germline CDR1 is SGHNT and CDR2 YYREEE (reference sequence). The CDR3 nucleotides read TGTGCCAGCAGATTAGCGGGAGAAGAGACCCAGTACTTC. This sequence encodes CASRLAGEETQYF.

The CDR3 DNA reads TGTGCCAGCAGCTTGGCGATCGCTACTAGCGGATCCTACGAGCAGTACTTC. It encodes CASSLAIATSGSYEQYF. The chain uses TRBV5-6 and TRBJ2-7; TRBD2 matches 8 bases. The CDR3 is 17 amino acids. V lost 0 bases and J lost 1; bases outside the gene matches: 9. The germline CDR1 and CDR2 sequences are SGHDT and YYEEEE.

This chain links TRBV9 with TRBJ1-2, with D tentatively TRBD1 (6 bases). CDR1 is SGDLS and CDR2 is YYNGEE in the germline V gene. V dropped 4 bases and J dropped 2 bases, with 15 bases sitting between them. The CDR3 is 15 residues long. The CDR3 coding sequence is TGTGCCAGCAGCCCAAGCCAGGGGATGAACTATGGCTACACCTTC. Translated, it gives CASSPSQGMNYGYTF.

The genes are TRBV28 and TRBJ1-4; unclear D gene. The CDR3 contains 13 residues. V was trimmed by 2 bases and J by 10 bases, leaving 11 bases between them. Germline V lookup: CDR1 MDHEN, CDR2 SYDVKM. In DNA form, the CDR3 reads TGTGCCAGCAGTTTAGGCGGCCGGGGAAAACTGTTTTTT. Its protein product is CASSLGGRGKLFF.

The CDR3 DNA follows: TGTGCCAGCAGCTTGGGGGGGATGAACACTGAAGCTTTCTTT. Encoded protein: CASSLGGMNTEAFF. The chain joins TRBV11-2 to TRBJ1-1, with a weak D call TRBD1 (5 bases). Trimming removed 3 bases at V and 0 bases at J, with 8 bases between. CDR3 length: 14 residues. Germline V gene data show CDR1 as SGHAT and CDR2 as FQNNGV.

The chain employs TRBV18 and TRBJ2-1, with TRBD1 matching over 8 bases. This CDR3 comprises 16 residues. Germline V lookup: CDR1 KGHSH, CDR2 LQKENI. The ends lost 5 bases at V and 2 bases at J; junction bases unmatched: 8. The CDR3 loop reads CASSSQGAFPYNEQFF. CDR3 coding DNA: TGTGCCAGCTCATCCCAGGGGGCCTTTCCCTACAATGAGCAGTTCTTC.

This clone was counted a single time. The chain employs TRBV12-3 or TRBV12-4 and TRBJ1-6; D is undetermined. The CDR3 is 13 amino acids. Trimming removed 5 bases from V and 7 bases from J, with 9 bases in between. DNA of the CDR3: TGTGCCAGCAGTATGATGGAGAATTCACCCCTCCACTTT. This codes for CASSMMENSPLHF.

This clone was found once. The chain links TRBV6-5 to TRBJ2-7, with D unclear. The CDR3 length is 16 residues. The germline V gene has CDR1 MNHEY and CDR2 SVGAGI. Trimming took off 0 bases at V and 1 base at J, with 13 bases between the two ends. The CDR3 nucleotides read TGTGCCAGCAGTTACTCGGGCCGAAGTCCATCCTACGAGCAGTACTTC. This translates into CASSYSGRSPSYEQYF.

The CDR3 DNA follows: TGTGCCAGCAGCCCCCGGGACAGGGGAATTGAAAAACTGTTTTTT. Its protein is CASSPRDRGIEKLFF. V gene TRBV3-1 (or the pseudogene TRBV3-2) combines with J gene TRBJ1-4; 10 positions agree with TRBD1. Unmatched junction bases numbered 6, after V lost 4 bases and J lost 7 bases. Germline assignment: CDR1 LGHDT and CDR2 YNNKEL (reference sequence). The CDR3 has 15 residues.

V and J are TRBV6-5 and TRBJ1-4; no clear D. Germline V gene lookup returns CDR1 MNHEY and CDR2 SVGAGI. Trimming removed 0 bases at V and 10 bases at J, with 15 bases between. There are 15 residues in the CDR3. CDR3 DNA: TGTGCCAGCAGTTACTCAACTAGCCCGATGGGAAAACTGTTTTTT. This gives the protein CASSYSTSPMGKLFF.

This clone has just a few counts. The V gene is TRBV5-4, the J gene TRBJ1-1; 11 bases are a match to TRBD1. This CDR3 spans 16 amino acids. Germline V gene lookup returns CDR1 SGHNT and CDR2 YYREEE (reference sequence). J lost 0 bases, V lost 4 bases, and 5 bases had no gene match. The CDR3 loop is CASSPRTGGLNTEAFF. DNA for the CDR3: TGTGCCAGCAGCCCTCGGACAGGGGGCTTGAACACTGAAGCTTTCTTT.

The chain couples TRBV7-2 to TRBJ2-2; D is unclear. Germline V gene lookup returns CDR1 SGHTA and CDR2 FQGNSA. The ends were cut back, 2 bases at V and 3 bases at J, with 7 bases in the middle. The CDR3 consists of 14 residues. This chain's CDR3 is CASSLNPYTGELFF. The DNA for the CDR3 is TGTGCCAGCAGCTTAAATCCCTACACCGGGGAGCTGTTTTTT.

The V and J genes are TRBV7-3 and TRBJ2-2, with 11 bases lining up with TRBD2. Trimming at V came to 4 bases and at J to 3 bases, leaving 7 bases not matched to a gene. The CDR3 has 17 amino acids. In germline, CDR1 is SGHTA, CDR2 FQGTGA. The DNA for the CDR3 is TGTGCCAGCAGCTCACTAGCGGGGGCCTATTACACCGGGGAGCTGTTTTTT. Translation gives CASSSLAGAYYTGELFF.

This sequence joins TRBV29-1 and TRBJ2-3, with no clear D. The CDR3 runs to 11 residues. Germline V gene data show CDR1 as SQVTM and CDR2 as ANQGSEA. The V gene lost 4 bases and the J gene lost 4 bases, with 6 bases spanning the gap. The CDR3 sequence is CSVGRADTQYF. CDR3 DNA sequence: TGCAGCGTTGGTCGGGCAGATACGCAGTATTTT.